The T cell receptor (beta chain) under discussion was sequenced for a study of blood T cell repertoires in COVID-19. The wider study: The United States, Italy and Spain were the sources of the acute and convalescent COVID-19 samples. From T cells, B-cell-depleted T cells, or PBMCs came the material, which was cDNA or gDNA.

The germline CDR1 and CDR2 sequences are LNHDA and SQIVND (reference sequence). Trimming took off 4 bases at V and 1 base at J, with 10 bases between the two ends. CDR3 size: 14 residues. In the original analysis: Researchers report that nucleated cell counts were estimated from reference gene primer amplification. Assay: immunoSEQ multiplex PCR; the TCRdb copy retains only in-frame clones and omits some. V, J and clone size are those of that table, while D and trimming were read from the DNA. The sample consists of around 110,000 clones, approximately 82% of them appearing once. This chain joins TRBV19 and TRBJ1-1; D remains ambiguous. The TCR was taken from a man in his 70s with active or convalescent COVID-19. Specimen: peripheral blood. The CDR3 DNA is TGTGCCAGTAGTAGGCTTACAGCGAACACTGAAGCTTTCTTT. This sequence encodes CASSRLTANTEAFF.